The 7 T cell receptor beta chains below were found in one sample sequenced in a study of cytomegalovirus exposure and HLA in healthy donors. PCR amplification relied on 60 Vbeta primers (plus 13 Jbeta primers). The repertoire was sequenced with immunoSEQ multiplex PCR; TCRdb's copy has only in-frame clones and lacks some. Of tens of thousands of clones in the sample, around 75% were seen once. Sequencing was done on a sample of PBMCs. The receptors stem from a middle-aged woman in good health and CMV-seronegative.

V is TRBV6-4 and J is TRBJ1-1, with unresolved D. The germline CDR1 and CDR2 sequences are MRHNA and SNTAGT. The CDR3 length is 15 residues. Trimming shortened V by 0 bases and J by 1 base, and 9 bases separated the two germline ends. The CDR3 DNA follows: TGTGCCAGCAGTGACTCCCCCGACAAGAACACTGAAGCTTTCTTT. Translating gives CASSDSPDKNTEAFF.

The chain joins TRBV6-1 to TRBJ1-1; the D gene is possibly TRBD1 (6 bases). CDR1 is MNHNS, CDR2 SASEGT, per germline. The V gene lost 2 bases and the J gene lost 8 bases, with 15 bases spanning the gap. This CDR3 has 14 residues. CDR3 sequence reads: CASSEIYRDGEAFF. As DNA, the CDR3 is TGTGCCAGCAGTGAAATCTACAGGGACGGAGAAGCTTTCTTT.

The J gene is TRBJ2-2, the V gene TRBV7-2; 7 nucleotides match TRBD2. CDR3 length equals 19 residues. The germline V gene has CDR1 SGHTA and CDR2 FQGNSA. Unmatched junction bases numbered 18, after V lost 1 base and J lost 7 bases. Here the CDR3 reads CASSLVATSTYTAFGELFF. CDR3 sequence (DNA): TGTGCCAGCAGCTTAGTTGCGACTAGCACCTATACAGCGTTCGGGGAGCTGTTTTTT.

This rearrangement joins TRBV9 to TRBJ1-1, with D possibly being TRBD1 (6 bases). CDR1 SGDLS and CDR2 YYNGEE come from the germline V gene. The CDR3 spans 15 residues. The ends were cut back, 4 bases at V and 5 bases at J, with 18 bases in the middle. CDR3 DNA sequence: TGTGCCAGCAGCCCCAGACAGGCAACGGAAACTGAAGCTTTCTTT. Its translation is CASSPRQATETEAFF.

The V and J genes are TRBV5-5 and TRBJ2-1; 8 bases align to TRBD2. Trimming removed 3 bases from V and 4 bases from J; junction bases left unmatched: 6. CDR1 SGHKS and CDR2 YYEKEE come from the germline V gene (reference sequence). This CDR3 contains 15 residues. The CDR3 loop reads CASSSAASGYNEQFF. Here the CDR3 DNA reads TGTGCCAGCAGCTCCGCGGCTAGCGGGTACAATGAGCAGTTCTTC.

The chain is built from TRBV7-2 and TRBJ1-2; D gene unclear. Germline CDR1 and CDR2: SGHTA and FQGNSA. The CDR3 is 14 residues long. V was shortened by 2 bases and J by 1 base, with 8 bases between the two germline ends. DNA for the CDR3: TGTGCCAGCAGCTTACTGATAGTTAACTATGGCTACACCTTC. It specifies CASSLLIVNYGYTF.

The genes are TRBV28 and TRBJ1-1; D is perhaps TRBD1 (6 bases). V was trimmed by 6 bases and J by 1 base, leaving 21 bases between them. The germline CDR1 and CDR2 sequences are MDHEN and SYDVKM. The CDR3 runs 17 residues. CDR3 sequence reads: CASSPSGASAKNTEAFF. DNA of the CDR3: TGTGCCAGCAGCCCCTCAGGGGCCAGCGCGAAGAACACTGAAGCTTTCTTT. Combining the CDR3 with reference TRBV28 and TRBJ1-1 gives the whole variable domain DVKVTQSSRYLVKRTGEKVFLECVQDMDHENMFWYRQDPGLGLRLIYFSYDVKMKEKGDIPEGYSVSREKKERFSLILESASTNQTSMYLCASSPSGASAKNTEAFFGQGTRLTVV.